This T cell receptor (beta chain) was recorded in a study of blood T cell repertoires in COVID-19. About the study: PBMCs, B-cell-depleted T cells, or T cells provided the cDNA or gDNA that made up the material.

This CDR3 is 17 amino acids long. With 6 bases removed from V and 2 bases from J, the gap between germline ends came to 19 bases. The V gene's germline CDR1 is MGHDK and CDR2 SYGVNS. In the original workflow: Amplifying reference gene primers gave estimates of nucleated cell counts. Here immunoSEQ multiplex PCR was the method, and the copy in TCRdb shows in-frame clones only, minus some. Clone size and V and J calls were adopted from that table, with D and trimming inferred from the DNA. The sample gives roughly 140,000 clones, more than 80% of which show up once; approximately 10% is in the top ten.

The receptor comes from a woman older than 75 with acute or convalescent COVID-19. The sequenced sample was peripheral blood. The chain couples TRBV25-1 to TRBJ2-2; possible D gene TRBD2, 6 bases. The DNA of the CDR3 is TGTGCCAGCAGCCAACTGGGGCGGGGTGATAACACCGGGGAGCTGTTTTTT. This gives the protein CASSQLGRGDNTGELFF.